These 24 T cell receptor beta chains came from one sample sequenced in a study of identifying expanded T cells in peripheral blood. The repertoire was sequenced with immunoSEQ multiplex PCR; TCRdb's copy has only in-frame clones and lacks some. The sample includes 120,000 or so clones, approximately 80% of them seen just once. The sample was blood. The receptors stem from a person between 18 and 75 years old in good health.

This clone was observed a few times. The genes are TRBV5-8 and TRBJ1-6; 9 positions match TRBD1. The CDR3 extends over 13 amino acids. From germline, CDR1 is SGHTS and CDR2 YDEGEE. V lost 1 base, J lost 10 bases, and 0 bases stayed unmatched. The CDR3 DNA reads TGTGCCAGCAGCTTGACAGGGGGCTCACCCCTCCACTTT. It encodes CASSLTGGSPLHF.

Here the CDR3 reads CASSDPGQGSNSPLHF. The CDR3 DNA reads as TGTGCCAGCAGTGACCCCGGACAGGGGAGCAATTCACCCCTCCACTTT. The rearrangement joins TRBV6-1 to TRBJ1-6; TRBD1 matches at 9 bases. Germline V gene sequence: CDR1 MNHNS, CDR2 SASEGT. There are 16 residues in the CDR3. V shed 3 bases and J 7 bases; nucleotides not matched to a gene: 7.

The chain carries TRBV19 and TRBJ1-1; D unresolved. Germline V CDR1 and CDR2: LNHDA, SQIVND (reference sequence). V lost 5 bases and J 0 bases, leaving 10 bases between the germline ends. The CDR3 length is 14 residues. The CDR3 bases are TGTGCCAGTAGTTCCTGGACTGTGAACACTGAAGCTTTCTTT. Residues: CASSSWTVNTEAFF.

This rearrangement joins TRBV4-3 to TRBJ2-7; D might be TRBD2 (6 bases). There are 14 residues in the CDR3. V was shortened by 0 bases and J by 2 bases, with 8 bases between the two germline ends. Germline V gene sequence: CDR1 LGHNA, CDR2 YSLEER. CDR3 in DNA: TGCGCCAGCAGCCAAGAGCCGGGGGCCTACGAGCAGTACTTC. This gives the protein CASSQEPGAYEQYF.

This clone has a handful of counts. The gene calls are TRBV19 and TRBJ1-2, with D perhaps TRBD1 (6 bases). The CDR3 runs 13 residues. Germline-derived CDR1 and CDR2 are LNHDA and SQIVND (reference sequence). The V gene lost 11 bases and the J gene lost 7 bases, with 20 bases spanning the gap. The CDR3 protein is CASSRQETSGYTF. In nucleotides, the CDR3 is TGTGCCTCCTCCCGACAGGAAACTTCTGGCTACACCTTC.

This sequence joins TRBV4-3 and TRBJ2-1; D is ambiguous. The germline V gene has CDR1 LGHNA and CDR2 YSLEER. Trimming left V 1 base short and J 9 bases short, with 10 bases between. The CDR3 runs 13 residues. This chain's CDR3 is CASSQVEISEQFF. The CDR3, as DNA: TGCGCCAGCAGCCAAGTTGAAATCAGTGAGCAGTTCTTC.

The table lists this clone with a few counts. The chain links TRBV10-2 to TRBJ1-5; no firm D call. Trimming pared 6 bases from V and 5 bases from J, leaving 17 bases between. The germline V gene encodes CDR1 WSHSY and CDR2 SAAADI. This CDR3 is built from 15 residues. The chain's CDR3 is CASSDGMGGDQPQHF. CDR3 DNA: TGCGCCAGCAGCGATGGGATGGGCGGCGATCAGCCCCAGCATTTT.

The chain combines TRBV5-3 with TRBJ1-2; no definite D call. TRBV5-3 is filed as an ORF, its function uncertain. V was trimmed by 4 bases and J by 3 bases, leaving 7 bases between them. This CDR3 comprises 12 residues. The CDR3 DNA reads as TGTGCCAGAAGCGAGGGTTACTATGGCTACACCTTC. Amino acid sequence: CARSEGYYGYTF.

For this clone: The identical CDR3 is also encoded by other nucleotide sequences in the sample. The CDR3 nucleotides are TGTGCCAGCTCTCCCCAGGGGACTAATGAAAAACTGTTTTTT. Encoded protein: CASSPQGTNEKLFF. This rearrangement joins TRBV18 to TRBJ1-4; the D gene is possibly TRBD1 (6 bases). Trimming removed 6 bases from V and 2 bases from J, with 10 bases in between. The CDR3 has 14 amino acids. Germline assignment: CDR1 KGHSH and CDR2 LQKENI.

The V call is TRBV5-1, the J call TRBJ1-1; weak D call: TRBD1 (6 bases). Germline loops: CDR1 SGHRS, CDR2 YFSETQ. This CDR3 is built from 14 residues. V was pared by 0 bases and J by 8 bases, with 14 bases between. The CDR3 nucleotides read TGCGCCAGCAGCTTGGGCCCCGGGACACCAGAAGCTTTCTTT. As protein: CASSLGPGTPEAFF.

The chain carries TRBV4-1 and TRBJ2-6; maybe TRBD1 (6 bases). The CDR3 runs 19 residues. Germline-derived CDR1 and CDR2 are MGHRA and YSYEKL. V was cut by 1 base and J by 0 bases, with 16 bases left in between. CDR3 bases: TGCGCCAGCAGCCAAGTGATGACAGGCGGCTTCTCTGGGGCCAACGTCCTGACTTTC. Translated: CASSQVMTGGFSGANVLTF.

This rearrangement joins TRBV7-8 to TRBJ2-7; the D gene is possibly TRBD1 (5 bases). The V end lost 6 bases, the J end lost 4 bases, and 19 bases lay between the germline ends. This CDR3 spans 15 amino acids. Germline CDR1 is SGHVS and CDR2 is FQNEAQ. The CDR3 loop is CASSHRHPGGYEQYF. The CDR3 DNA is TGTGCCAGCAGTCACAGGCATCCTGGCGGTTACGAGCAGTACTTC.

The V gene is TRBV2, the J gene TRBJ2-5, with 10 positions matching TRBD2. This CDR3 spans 14 amino acids. Germline V gives CDR1 SNHLY, CDR2 FYNNEI. The V segment lost 7 bases and the J segment 5 bases; nucleotides outside the gene matches: 7. CDR3 sequence reads: CASILAGAGETQYF. Here the CDR3 DNA reads TGTGCCAGCATTCTAGCGGGGGCGGGGGAGACCCAGTACTTC.

The chain links TRBV2 to TRBJ2-3; D perhaps matches TRBD2 (6 bases). The V gene's germline CDR1 is SNHLY and CDR2 FYNNEI. V was shortened by 7 bases and J by 2 bases, with 10 bases between the two germline ends. The CDR3 sequence is 13 residues long. CDR3 sequence: CASTSDYTDTQYF. The CDR3 DNA sequence: TGTGCCAGCACTAGCGATTACACAGATACGCAGTATTTT.

There are a few counts of this clone. The rearrangement joins TRBV5-1 to TRBJ2-7, with D possibly being TRBD1 or TRBD2 (6 bases each). The CDR3 has 17 amino acids. In germline, CDR1 is SGHRS, CDR2 YFSETQ. V was shortened by 1 base and J by 2 bases, with 19 bases between the two germline ends. CDR3 DNA sequence: TGCGCCAGCAGCTTGATCGGTTTGGGGGGCAGGACCTACGAGCAGTACTTC. Its translation: CASSLIGLGGRTYEQYF. Combining the CDR3 with reference TRBV5-1 and TRBJ2-7 gives the whole variable domain KAGVTQTPRYLIKTRGQQVTLSCSPISGHRSVSWYQQTPGQGLQFLFEYFSETQRNKGNFPGRFSGRQFSNSRSEMNVSTLELGDSALYLCASSLIGLGGRTYEQYFGPGTRLTVT.

The V call is TRBV21-1, the J call TRBJ2-7; the table's D call TRBD1 went unverified against the DNA. TRBV21-1 is assigned pseudogene status. The CDR3 runs to 13 residues. This chain's CDR3 is CASSTQVCYEQYF. In nucleotides, the CDR3 is TGTGCCAGCAGCACACAGGTCTGCTACGAGCAGTACTTC.

In its sample, this clone was seen a few times. The chain couples TRBV19 to TRBJ2-7; 7 nucleotides line up with TRBD1. The CDR3 contains 14 residues. Trimming cost V 6 bases and J 3 bases; bases outside gene matches: 8. CDR1 LNHDA and CDR2 SQIVND come from the germline V gene (reference sequence). CDR3 protein: CASSTTGNYYEQYF. Written as DNA, the CDR3 is TGTGCCAGTAGCACGACAGGGAATTACTACGAGCAGTACTTC.

V usage is TRBV7-2 and J usage is TRBJ1-2, with D uncertain. Trimming pared 1 base from V and 3 bases from J, leaving 6 bases between. Germline-derived CDR1 and CDR2 are SGHTA and FQGNSA. The CDR3 is made up of 13 amino acids. The CDR3 DNA is TGTGCCAGCAGCTTAGGATCTCACTATGGCTACACCTTC. Protein sequence: CASSLGSHYGYTF.

V usage is TRBV20-1 and J usage is TRBJ2-7; D unclear. CDR3 length: 11 amino acids. With 1 base removed from V and 4 bases from J, the gap between germline ends came to 5 bases. Germline values: CDR1 DFQATT, CDR2 SNEGSKA (reference sequence). This CDR3 reads CSARGRYEQYF. The CDR3 coding sequence is TGCAGTGCTAGAGGACGATACGAGCAGTACTTC.

The rearrangement links TRBV2 to TRBJ1-5; tentative D call: TRBD1 (6 bases). The germline V and J ends were trimmed by 1 base and 5 bases, with 18 bases remaining between them. Germline values: CDR1 SNHLY, CDR2 FYNNEI. The CDR3 totals 17 residues. CDR3 DNA: TGTGCCAGCAGTGAAGGGGAAAGGGGTAGGGGGTATCAGCCCCAGCATTTT. This sequence encodes CASSEGERGRGYQPQHF. The complete variable domain, with remaining parts taken from reference TRBV2 and TRBJ1-5, reads EPEVTQTPSHQVTQMGQEVILRCVPISNHLYFYWYRQILGQKVEFLVSFYNNEISEKSEIFDDQFSVERPDGSNFTLKIRSTKLEDSAMYFCASSEGERGRGYQPQHFGDGTRLSIL.

The chain is built from TRBV25-1 and TRBJ2-7; 11 bases match TRBD1. J gave up 6 bases and V 4 bases, and 11 bases lay outside the gene matches. This CDR3 is 16 amino acids long. Germline lookup yields CDR1 MGHDK and CDR2 SYGVNS. CDR3 sequence (DNA): TGTGCCAGCAGTGCCCCCCCAGGACAGGGGGCAGGCGAGCAGTACTTC. Translating it yields CASSAPPGQGAGEQYF.

V is TRBV5-5 and J is TRBJ2-1; D call uncertain. The CDR3 consists of 15 residues. Germline V CDR1 and CDR2: SGHKS, YYEKEE (reference sequence). V lost 4 bases to trimming and J lost 2 bases, with 13 bases between them. CDR3 in DNA: TGTGCCAGCAGCCTCCGGGCAGAAGCCTACAATGAGCAGTTCTTC. Amino acids: CASSLRAEAYNEQFF.

The V call is TRBV18, the J call TRBJ2-3; D gene ambiguous. Germline V gives CDR1 KGHSH, CDR2 LQKENI. V gave up 2 bases and J gave up 6 bases, with 15 bases separating them. This CDR3 has 15 amino acids. The CDR3 region is CASSPNLVKSDTQYF. Here the CDR3 DNA reads TGTGCCAGCTCACCAAATCTAGTTAAGTCGGATACGCAGTATTTT.

A remark on this clone: At one end the junction does not follow the germline gene, possibly because of a read error. The CDR3 DNA sequence: TGCGCCAGCAGCCAAGATAGGAACACTGAAGCTTTCTTT. This encodes CASSQDRNTEAFF. The chain is built from TRBV5-4 and TRBJ1-1; no clear D gene. Germline assignment: CDR1 SGHNT and CDR2 YYREEE (reference sequence). The length of the CDR3 is 13 residues.